This TCR beta chain comes out of a study of blood T cell repertoires in COVID-19 (dated by TCRdb to between 2020 and 2021). Turning to the overall study: Collaborator samples came from the United States, Italy and Spain and covered acute and convalescent phases of COVID-19. The prospective study material was composed of cDNA or gDNA derived from T cells, B-cell-depleted T cells, or PBMCs. Deeply sampled blood TCRbeta repertoires from subjects exposed to, actively infected with, or recovered from COVID-19 were included in the dataset. The repertoires were released in a freely available public database intended as a resource for research on the immune response to SARS-CoV-2. Samples were obtained from the ongoing ImmuneRACE study (first 160 participants) and from some 1,200 subjects provided by 6 global collaborators. The sample metadata nearly always contained a de-identified subject ID, COVID-19 status, age in years and sex. HLA class I and class II types, where available, came from metadata supplied by the sample provider rather than from assay-based typing. Paper-wide results and their limitations: How much clinical and demographic metadata was included differed by source and by participant, and the metadata was provided uncurated.

Whole blood was collected in K2EDTA tubes by collaborating institutions according to the institutions' own protocols. For TCRbeta analysis, collaborator samples were shipped as frozen whole blood, as isolated PBMCs, or as DNA extracted from either sample type. Comment on this clone: Its antigen is not yet known. Base-call qualities are not available, and no considerably larger clone is one nucleotide away.

TCRbeta CDR3 regions were amplified from genomic DNA by means of the immunoSEQ Assay, a bias-controlled multiplex PCR. The paper's processing steps were these. The number of nucleated cells in each sample was estimated by amplification of reference gene primers within the assay. To quantify the absolute abundance of each unique TCRbeta CDR3 rearrangement, sequence reads were collapsed and filtered. For each sample, productive Simpson clonality was calculated as the square root of Simpson's diversity index across productive rearrangements. TCRdb took over this immuneACCESS table, retaining in-frame rearrangements with V and J assigned. Such tables are incomplete; in checked studies, under half of the missing clones stem from an unresolved V gene, and the remainder is unexplained. That table furnishes V, J and clone size, whereas the DNA furnished D and trimming. Here the sample has over 30,000 clones; roughly 90% occur a single time. The top ten clones comprise 9% to 14% of the sample.

The receptor's source is a man between 65 and 80 years old with acute or convalescent COVID-19. Material: peripheral blood.

The nucleotide sequence reads TGTGCCAGCAGCTCACCGGGACTAGCGGGGAACAATGAGCAGTTCTTC. The encoded protein is CASSSPGLAGNNEQFF. Recombination linked TRBV9 to TRBJ2-1; TRBD2 fits 13 bases in the junction. There are 16 amino acids in the CDR3, from cysteine to phenylalanine inclusive. Only the CDR3 DNA is retained, 48 bases long and in frame from the first base. CDR1 SGDLS and CDR2 YYNGEE are derived from the germline V gene. V loses 4 bases at its end and J loses 5 bases; junction bases beyond the gene matches: 6.